This TCR beta chain was recorded in a study of blood T cell repertoires in COVID-19. Measured with immunoSEQ multiplex PCR; TCRdb has only the in-frame clones, and not every one. The table shows roughly 110,000 clones, with more than 75% occurring only once. The CDR3 sequence is 15 residues long. From germline, CDR1 is MNHEY and CDR2 SMNVEV (reference sequence). Trimming left V 1 base short and J 2 bases short, with 6 bases between. Sequencing was performed on peripheral blood. V usage is TRBV27 and J usage is TRBJ2-6, with D tentatively TRBD1 (6 bases). The TCR originated in a middle-aged man with acute or convalescent COVID-19. The CDR3 spells CASSLWGPGANVLTF. The DNA for the CDR3 is TGTGCCAGCAGTTTATGGGGGCCTGGGGCCAACGTCCTGACTTTC.